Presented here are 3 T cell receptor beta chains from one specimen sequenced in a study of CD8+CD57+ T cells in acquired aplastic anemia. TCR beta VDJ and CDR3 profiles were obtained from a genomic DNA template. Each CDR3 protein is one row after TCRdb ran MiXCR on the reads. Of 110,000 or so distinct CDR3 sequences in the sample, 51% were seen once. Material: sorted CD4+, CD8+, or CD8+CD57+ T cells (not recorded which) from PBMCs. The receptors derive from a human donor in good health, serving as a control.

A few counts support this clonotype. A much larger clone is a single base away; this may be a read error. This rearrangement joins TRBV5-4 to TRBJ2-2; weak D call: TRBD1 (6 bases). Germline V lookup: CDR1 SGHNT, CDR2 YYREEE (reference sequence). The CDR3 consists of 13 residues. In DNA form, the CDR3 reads TGTGCCAGCAGCCTAGCAGGGGTCGGGGAGCTGCTTTTT. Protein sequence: CASSLAGVGELLF.

In DNA form, the CDR3 reads TGTGCCAGCAGCTTAGTGTGGTGGGTTTTGGTTCCGGGGATGAACACTGAAGCTTTCTTT. Residues: CASSLVWWVLVPGMNTEAFF. The chain uses TRBV11-2 and TRBJ1-1, with D hard to call. Germline CDR1 reads SGHAT; CDR2 reads FQNNGV. This CDR3 is built from 20 residues. V was cut by 1 base and J by 0 bases, with 24 bases left in between.

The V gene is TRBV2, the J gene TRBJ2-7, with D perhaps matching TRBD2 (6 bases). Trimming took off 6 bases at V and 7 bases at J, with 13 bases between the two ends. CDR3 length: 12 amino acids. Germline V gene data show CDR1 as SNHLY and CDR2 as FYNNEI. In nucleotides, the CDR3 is TGTGCCAGCAGCTTGGGTCGGGAGGAGCAGTACTTC. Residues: CASSLGREEQYF.